The clone carrying this T cell receptor beta chain was counted a single time. Antigen specificity is unknown. The data were obtained in a study of cytomegalovirus exposure and HLA in healthy donors. V shed 3 bases, J shed 6 bases, and the junction held 7 bases outside the gene matches. The germline CDR1 and CDR2 sequences are SGDLS and YYNGEE. The CDR3 is 16 residues long. PCR employed 60 Vbeta and 13 Jbeta primers. The repertoire was sequenced with immunoSEQ multiplex PCR; TCRdb's copy has only in-frame clones and lacks some. This table has about 110,000 clones, 70% to 85% appearing once. These donors, healthy bone marrow donors, were studied. Study findings and constraints: It was reported in a later analysis that an Asian-associated ancestry cluster showed fewer N-insertions than the roughly 710-donor mean.

Sequencing was performed on PBMCs. The clonotype originates from a man between 60 and 75 years old in good health and CMV-seronegative. This chain joins TRBV9 and TRBJ2-3, with 13 bases that match TRBD2. DNA for the CDR3: TGTGCCAGCAGCGAATCACTAGCGGGGGGGCCGGATACGCAGTATTTT. This sequence encodes CASSESLAGGPDTQYF.